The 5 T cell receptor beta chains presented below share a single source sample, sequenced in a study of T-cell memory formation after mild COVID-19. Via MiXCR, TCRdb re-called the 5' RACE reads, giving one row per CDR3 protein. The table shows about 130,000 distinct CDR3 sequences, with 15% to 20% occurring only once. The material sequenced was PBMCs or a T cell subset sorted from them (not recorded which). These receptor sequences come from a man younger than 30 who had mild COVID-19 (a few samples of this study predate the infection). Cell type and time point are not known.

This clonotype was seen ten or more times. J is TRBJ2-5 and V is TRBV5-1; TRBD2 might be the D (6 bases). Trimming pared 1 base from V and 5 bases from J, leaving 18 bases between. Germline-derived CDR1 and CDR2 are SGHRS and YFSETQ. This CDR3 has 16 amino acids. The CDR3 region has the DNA TGCGCCAGCAGCTTGCAGGCGGGGTTTTCCATTGAGACCCAGTACTTC. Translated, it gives CASSLQAGFSIETQYF. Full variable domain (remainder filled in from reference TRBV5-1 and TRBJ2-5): KAGVTQTPRYLIKTRGQQVTLSCSPISGHRSVSWYQQTPGQGLQFLFEYFSETQRNKGNFPGRFSGRQFSNSRSEMNVSTLELGDSALYLCASSLQAGFSIETQYFGPGTRLLVL.

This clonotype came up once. CDR3 sequence: CSASPLGGPFNEQFF. CDR3 DNA sequence: TGCAGTGCTAGTCCCCTCGGGGGACCCTTCAATGAGCAGTTCTTC. This sequence joins TRBV20-1 and TRBJ2-1; D is perhaps TRBD2 (6 bases). This CDR3 has 15 amino acids. With 3 bases removed from V and 6 bases from J, the gap between germline ends came to 18 bases. From germline, CDR1 is DFQATT and CDR2 SNEGSKA (reference sequence).

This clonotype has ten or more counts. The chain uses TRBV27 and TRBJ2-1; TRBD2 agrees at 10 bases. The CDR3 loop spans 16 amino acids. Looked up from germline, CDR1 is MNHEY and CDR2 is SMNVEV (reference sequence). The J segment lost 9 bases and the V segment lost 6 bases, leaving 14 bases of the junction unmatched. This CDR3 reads CASRRRPSGGSFEQFF. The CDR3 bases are TGTGCCAGCAGACGACGACCTAGCGGGGGATCGTTTGAGCAGTTCTTC.

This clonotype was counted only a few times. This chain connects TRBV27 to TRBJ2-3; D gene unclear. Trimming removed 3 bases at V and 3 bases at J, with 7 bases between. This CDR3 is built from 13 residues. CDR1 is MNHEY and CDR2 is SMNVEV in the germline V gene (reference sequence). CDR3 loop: CASSFSRTDTQYF. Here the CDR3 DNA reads TGTGCCAGCAGTTTCTCCAGAACAGATACGCAGTATTTT.

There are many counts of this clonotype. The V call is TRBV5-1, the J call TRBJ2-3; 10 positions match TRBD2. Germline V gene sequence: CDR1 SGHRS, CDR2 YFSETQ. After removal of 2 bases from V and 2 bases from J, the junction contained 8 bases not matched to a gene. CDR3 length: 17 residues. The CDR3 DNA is TGCGCCAGCAGCTTTCGAGGACTAGCGGAAGACACAGATACGCAGTATTTT. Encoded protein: CASSFRGLAEDTDTQYF.